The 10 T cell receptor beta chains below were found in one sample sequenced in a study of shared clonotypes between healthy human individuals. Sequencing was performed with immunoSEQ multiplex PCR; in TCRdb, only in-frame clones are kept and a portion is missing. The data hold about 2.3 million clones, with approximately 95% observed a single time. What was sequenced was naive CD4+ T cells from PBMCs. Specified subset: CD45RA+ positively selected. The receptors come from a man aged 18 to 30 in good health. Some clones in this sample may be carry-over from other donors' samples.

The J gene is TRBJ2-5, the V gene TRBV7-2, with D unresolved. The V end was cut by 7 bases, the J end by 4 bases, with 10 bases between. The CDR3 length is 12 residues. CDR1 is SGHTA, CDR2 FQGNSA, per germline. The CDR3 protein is CASTNPTETQYF. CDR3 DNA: TGTGCCAGCACCAACCCCACAGAGACCCAGTACTTC.

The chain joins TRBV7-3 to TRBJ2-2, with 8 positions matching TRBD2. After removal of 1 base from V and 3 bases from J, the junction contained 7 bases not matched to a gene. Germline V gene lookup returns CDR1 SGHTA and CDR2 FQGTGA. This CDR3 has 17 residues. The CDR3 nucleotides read TGTGCCAGCAGCTTAAAGGGGCACGGGAGGGACACCGGGGAGCTGTTTTTT. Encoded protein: CASSLKGHGRDTGELFF.

The CDR3 bases are TGTGCCATCAGTGAGGACAGAACAGATACGCAGTATTTT. This codes for CAISEDRTDTQYF. The rearrangement links TRBV10-3 to TRBJ2-3; D possibly corresponds to TRBD1 (5 bases). Germline V gene sequence: CDR1 ENHRY, CDR2 SYGVKD. The CDR3 is 13 amino acids. The ends were cut back, 2 bases at V and 3 bases at J, with 6 bases in the middle.

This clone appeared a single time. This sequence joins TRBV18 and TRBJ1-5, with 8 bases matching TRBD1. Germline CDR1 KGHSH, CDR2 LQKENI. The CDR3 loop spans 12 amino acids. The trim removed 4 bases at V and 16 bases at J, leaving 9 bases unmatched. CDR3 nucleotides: TGTGCCAGCTCACAGAGACAGGGGCTAATCCATTTT. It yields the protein CASSQRQGLIHF.

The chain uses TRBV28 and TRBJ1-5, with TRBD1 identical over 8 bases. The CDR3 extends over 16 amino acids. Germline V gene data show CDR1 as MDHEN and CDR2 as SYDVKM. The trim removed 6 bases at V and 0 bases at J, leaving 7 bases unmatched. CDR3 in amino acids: CASRGQEIDSNQPQHF. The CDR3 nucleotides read TGTGCCAGCAGGGGACAGGAGATAGATAGCAATCAGCCCCAGCATTTT.

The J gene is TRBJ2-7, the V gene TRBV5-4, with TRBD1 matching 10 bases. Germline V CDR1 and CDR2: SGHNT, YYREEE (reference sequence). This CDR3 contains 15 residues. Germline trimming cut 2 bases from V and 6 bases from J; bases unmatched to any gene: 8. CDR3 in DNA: TGTGCCAGCAGCTTCCGGGACAGGGGTAGGGGCGAGCAGTACTTC. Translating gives CASSFRDRGRGEQYF.

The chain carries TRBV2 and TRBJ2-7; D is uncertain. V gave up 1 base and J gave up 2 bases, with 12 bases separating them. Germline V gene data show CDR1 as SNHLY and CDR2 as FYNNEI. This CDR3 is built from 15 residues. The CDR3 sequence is CASSEGATKAYEQYF. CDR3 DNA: TGTGCCAGCAGTGAAGGGGCCACCAAAGCCTACGAGCAGTACTTC.

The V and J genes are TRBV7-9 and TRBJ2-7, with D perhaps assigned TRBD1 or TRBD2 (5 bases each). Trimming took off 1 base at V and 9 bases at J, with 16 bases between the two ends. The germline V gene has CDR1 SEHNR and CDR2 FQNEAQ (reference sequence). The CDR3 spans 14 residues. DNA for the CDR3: TGTGCCAGCAGCTTAGGACGGAACCCTGGGGGGCAGTACTTC. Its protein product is CASSLGRNPGGQYF.

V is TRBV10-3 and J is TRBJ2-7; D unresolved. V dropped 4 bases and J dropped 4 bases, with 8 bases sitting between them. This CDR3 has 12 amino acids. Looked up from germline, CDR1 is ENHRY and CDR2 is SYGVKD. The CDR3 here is CAISATAYEQYF. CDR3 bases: TGTGCCATCAGTGCCACAGCTTACGAGCAGTACTTC.

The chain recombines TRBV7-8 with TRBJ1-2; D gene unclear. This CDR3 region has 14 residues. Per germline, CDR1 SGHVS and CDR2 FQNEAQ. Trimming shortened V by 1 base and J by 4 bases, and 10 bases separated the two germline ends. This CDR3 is CASSLGDTSYGYTF. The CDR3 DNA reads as TGTGCCAGCAGCTTAGGAGACACCTCCTATGGCTACACCTTC.